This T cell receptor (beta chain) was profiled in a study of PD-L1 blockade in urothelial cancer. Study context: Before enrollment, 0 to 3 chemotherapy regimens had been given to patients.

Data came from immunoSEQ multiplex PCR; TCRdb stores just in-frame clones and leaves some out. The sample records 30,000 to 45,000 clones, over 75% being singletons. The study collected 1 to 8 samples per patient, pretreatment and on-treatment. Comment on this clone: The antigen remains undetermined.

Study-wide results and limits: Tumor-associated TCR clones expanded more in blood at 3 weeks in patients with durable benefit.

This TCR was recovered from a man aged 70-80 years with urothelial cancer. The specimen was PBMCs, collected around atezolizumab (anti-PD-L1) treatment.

DNA for the CDR3: TGTGCCAGCAGTGAAGCGGGCCAGGCATCGGGCTACACCTTC. Encoded protein: CASSEAGQASGYTF. The rearrangement joins TRBV6-1 to TRBJ1-2, with D uncertain. V was shortened by 0 bases and J by 8 bases, with 13 bases between the two germline ends. The CDR3 length is 14 residues. Germline CDR1 MNHNS, CDR2 SASEGT.